This T cell receptor beta chain originates from a study of control samples from healthy donors and cancer patients. In germline, CDR1 is MNHEY, CDR2 SMNVEV (reference sequence). V trimming: 6 bases; J trimming: 9 bases; junction bases outside the gene matches: 10. The CDR3 has 13 residues. Repertoires were generated with immunoSEQ multiplex PCR, while TCRdb's copy carries only in-frame clones and drops some. The sample comprises around 140,000 clones, just under 95% of which are singletons, and 4.5% to 7% rests with the top ten. The chain employs TRBV27 and TRBJ2-7; 8 bases line up with TRBD1. Sequencing was done on a sample of blood. This receptor was taken from a man in his late teens or twenties in good health. This CDR3 is CASSRDRGLGQYF. In DNA, the CDR3 is TGTGCCAGCAGCCGAGACAGGGGATTAGGGCAGTACTTC.